The 22 T cell receptor beta chains in this list originate from one sample, sequenced in a study of blood T cell repertoires in COVID-19. Assay used: immunoSEQ multiplex PCR; TCRdb lists only in-frame clones, some missing. The sample yields around 130,000 clones, about 82% seen once. Sequencing used peripheral blood. The source of these receptors is a man in his sixties with active or convalescent COVID-19.

The V gene is TRBV19, the J gene TRBJ2-7; 10 bases fit TRBD2. CDR3 size: 14 residues. CDR1 and CDR2 (germline): LNHDA, SQIVND (reference sequence). V gave up 4 bases and J gave up 2 bases; unmatched junction bases: 2. The CDR3 DNA reads as TGTGCCAGTAGTAAGCGGGAGGGGACCTACGAGCAGTACTTC. Protein product: CASSKREGTYEQYF.

V usage is TRBV14 and J usage is TRBJ2-3; TRBD2 might be the D (6 bases). The CDR3 spans 18 residues. V lost 0 bases and J lost 1, with 17 bases in between. Germline CDR1 is SGHDN and CDR2 is FVKESK. The CDR3 nucleotides read TGTGCCAGCAGCCAAGAGGAGGGGTTCTACGGGGGCACAGATACGCAGTATTTT. Translating it yields CASSQEEGFYGGTDTQYF.

The chain uses TRBV10-1 and TRBJ2-7, with a weak D call TRBD2 (6 bases). CDR1 WNHNN and CDR2 SYGVQD come from the germline V gene (reference sequence). The V and J ends lost 3 bases and 3 bases respectively, with 15 bases between them. This CDR3 is built from 15 residues. This CDR3 reads CASSDGGLLNYEQYF. Written as DNA, the CDR3 is TGCGCCAGCAGTGACGGGGGACTCCTGAACTACGAGCAGTACTTC.

The chain links TRBV7-8 to TRBJ2-7; the match to TRBD2 covers 9 bases. The CDR3 totals 15 residues. Germline CDR1 is SGHVS and CDR2 is FQNEAQ. Trimming at V came to 5 bases and at J to 5 bases, leaving 10 bases not matched to a gene. Written as DNA, the CDR3 is TGTGCCAGCAGCCCCAGGGGACTAGCAGGACACGAGCAGTACTTC. Protein: CASSPRGLAGHEQYF.

J is TRBJ2-1 and V is TRBV5-1, with 7 nucleotides matching TRBD2. In germline, CDR1 is SGHRS, CDR2 YFSETQ. Trimming cost V 7 bases and J 8 bases; bases outside gene matches: 18. The CDR3 spans 16 residues. The CDR3 DNA reads TGCGCCAGCCGCCCCGCCGGCCTAGCGGTAAGGGATGAGCAGTTCTTC. It encodes CASRPAGLAVRDEQFF.

V and J are TRBV7-3 and TRBJ2-3; tentative D call: TRBD2 (7 bases). This CDR3 is 20 amino acids long. Germline V gene lookup returns CDR1 SGHTA and CDR2 FQGTGA. The germline V and J ends were trimmed by 5 bases and 0 bases, with 27 bases remaining between them. CDR3 residues: CASSNPRGASGIRSTDTQYF. The CDR3 DNA sequence: TGTGCCAGCAGCAATCCTCGGGGGGCTAGCGGCATCAGAAGCACAGATACGCAGTATTTT.

The chain carries TRBV7-3 and TRBJ2-3; 9 bases map to TRBD2. J lost 6 bases, V lost 1 base, and 5 bases had no gene match. Germline-derived CDR1 and CDR2 are SGHTA and FQGTGA. The CDR3 runs to 15 residues. Here the CDR3 DNA reads TGTGCCAGCAGCTTAATGGCTAGCGGGAAGGATACGCAGTATTTT. Translation: CASSLMASGKDTQYF.

This clone was counted only a few times. The genes are TRBV7-9 and TRBJ1-5; D gene unclear. CDR3 size: 13 residues. Germline V gene lookup returns CDR1 SEHNR and CDR2 FQNEAQ (reference sequence). Trimming took 3 bases from V and 0 from J, leaving 3 bases between them. CDR3 DNA sequence: TGTGCCAGCAGCTTCAGTAGCAATCAGCCCCAGCATTTT. It encodes CASSFSSNQPQHF. Full variable domain (remainder filled in from reference TRBV7-9 and TRBJ1-5): DTGVSQNPRHKITKRGQNVTFRCDPISEHNRLYWYRQTLGQGPEFLTYFQNEAQLEKSRLLSDRFSAERPKGSFSTLEIQRTEQGDSAMYLCASSFSSNQPQHFGDGTRLSIL.

V usage is TRBV4-3 and J usage is TRBJ2-3, with 7 bases identical to TRBD2. Germline values: CDR1 LGHNA, CDR2 YSLEER. With V trimmed by 4 bases and J by 6 bases, 10 bases remained unmatched. This CDR3 is built from 15 residues. The CDR3 protein is CASSRGLGSKDTQYF. The CDR3 coding sequence is TGCGCCAGCAGCCGAGGACTAGGGAGTAAGGATACGCAGTATTTT.

This clone was recorded a few times. The V gene is TRBV6-1, the J gene TRBJ1-3; unclear D gene. Trimming removed 2 bases at V and 0 bases at J, with 8 bases between. Germline assignment: CDR1 MNHNS and CDR2 SASEGT. The CDR3 loop spans 15 amino acids. Here the CDR3 DNA reads TGTGCCAGCAGTGAACAGGCCCACTCTGGAAACACCATATATTTT. Protein product: CASSEQAHSGNTIYF.

The chain carries TRBV3-1 (or the pseudogene TRBV3-2) and TRBJ2-1, with 9 nucleotides matching TRBD2. The germline V gene encodes CDR1 LGHDT and CDR2 YNNKEL (reference sequence). CDR3 size: 17 residues. With 1 base clipped from V and 9 bases from J, the junction kept 13 bases outside the gene matches. The chain's CDR3 is CASSQVWWLAGMGEQFF. The CDR3 DNA follows: TGTGCCAGCAGCCAAGTTTGGTGGCTAGCGGGAATGGGTGAGCAGTTCTTC.

This clone showed up just once. V usage is TRBV5-5 and J usage is TRBJ2-2; TRBD1 agrees at 7 bases. The V gene's germline CDR1 is SGHKS and CDR2 YYEKEE (reference sequence). Germline trimming cut 3 bases from V and 1 base from J; bases unmatched to any gene: 6. The CDR3 has 16 amino acids. The CDR3 is CASSWAGTVNTGELFF. The CDR3, as DNA: TGTGCCAGCAGCTGGGCCGGGACAGTGAACACCGGGGAGCTGTTTTTT.

V usage is TRBV13 and J usage is TRBJ2-7, with 11 bases matching TRBD2. The CDR3 extends over 15 amino acids. Trimming removed 6 bases from V and 7 bases from J; junction bases left unmatched: 11. Germline values: CDR1 PRHDT, CDR2 FYEKMQ (reference sequence). CDR3 loop: CASRPGLAGGGEQYF. The CDR3 DNA follows: TGTGCCAGCAGACCGGGGCTAGCGGGAGGAGGTGAGCAGTACTTC. Full variable domain (missing parts from reference TRBV13 and TRBJ2-7): AAGVIQSPRHLIKEKRETATLKCYPIPRHDTVYWYQQGPGQDPQFLISFYEKMQSDKGSIPDRFSAQQFSDYHSELNMSSLELGDSALYFCASRPGLAGGGEQYFGPGTRLTVT.

This clone came up once. The J gene is TRBJ1-2, the V gene TRBV7-8, with 8 positions matching TRBD1. With V trimmed by 1 base and J by 2 bases, 6 bases remained unmatched. Germline CDR1 SGHVS, CDR2 FQNEAQ. The CDR3 extends over 16 amino acids. DNA of the CDR3: TGTGCCAGCAGCTTAGTATCGGGGACAGGAAACTATGGCTACACCTTC. It is translated as CASSLVSGTGNYGYTF.

The rearrangement joins TRBV6-5 to TRBJ1-6; possibly TRBD1 for D (6 bases). The V end lost 7 bases, the J end lost 7 bases, and 17 bases lay between the germline ends. This CDR3 comprises 15 residues. The V gene's germline CDR1 is MNHEY and CDR2 SVGAGI. In DNA form, the CDR3 reads TGTGCCAGCAATTTCGAACAGGGCTACAATTCACCCCTCCACTTT. Its protein product is CASNFEQGYNSPLHF.

This chain joins TRBV6-5 and TRBJ2-1; D remains unclear. V was pared by 0 bases and J by 7 bases, with 4 bases between. Germline CDR1 MNHEY, CDR2 SVGAGI. The CDR3 runs 12 residues. This CDR3 is CASSYSLNEQFF. The CDR3 nucleotides read TGTGCCAGCAGTTACTCCTTGAATGAGCAGTTCTTC.

V usage is TRBV6-5 and J usage is TRBJ1-5; 7 nucleotides match TRBD1. Germline V lookup: CDR1 MNHEY, CDR2 SVGAGI. After removal of 6 bases from V and 2 bases from J, the junction contained 4 bases not matched to a gene. The CDR3 is 14 residues long. CDR3 in DNA: TGTGCCAGCAGGACAGGGATGGGCAATCAGCCCCAGCATTTT. Its translation: CASRTGMGNQPQHF.

This clone was picked up a small number of times. The chain links TRBV6-2 or TRBV6-3 to TRBJ2-5, with 7 nucleotides matching TRBD1. The CDR3 sequence is 13 residues long. The V gene end was trimmed by 5 bases and the J gene end by 2 bases; junction bases not matched to a gene: 2. Germline CDR1 reads MNHEY; CDR2 reads SVGEGT. This CDR3 reads CASSTGQQETQYF. As DNA, the CDR3 is TGTGCCAGCAGTACGGGACAGCAAGAGACCCAGTACTTC.

This clone is a singleton in its sample. The chain has TRBV5-6 and TRBJ2-7, with D perhaps TRBD1 (6 bases). The germline gives CDR1 SGHDT, CDR2 YYEEEE. The ends were cut back, 2 bases at V and 6 bases at J, with 12 bases in the middle. The CDR3 spans 13 residues. The CDR3 nucleotides read TGTGCCAGCAGCTTAAACAGGGTCGGCGAGCAGTACTTC. Protein product: CASSLNRVGEQYF.

The chain couples TRBV24-1 to TRBJ2-1; TRBD2 aligns across 8 bases. The germline V gene encodes CDR1 KGHDR and CDR2 SFDVKD. The CDR3 loop spans 17 amino acids. After removal of 4 bases from V and 1 base from J, the junction contained 8 bases not matched to a gene. CDR3 nucleotides: TGTGCCACCAGTGAGCCGACTAGCGAACTATCCTACAATGAGCAGTTCTTC. This gives the protein CATSEPTSELSYNEQFF.

This chain connects TRBV10-3 to TRBJ2-3; 9 positions match TRBD2. The ends lost 0 bases at V and 5 bases at J; junction bases unmatched: 3. The length of the CDR3 is 15 residues. Germline CDR1 and CDR2: ENHRY and SYGVKD. For the CDR3, the DNA is TGTGCCATCAGTGAGTCCCTAGCGGGACGAGATACGCAGTATTTT. Amino acids: CAISESLAGRDTQYF.

The chain couples TRBV28 to TRBJ2-7; 8 bases map to TRBD1. V shed 6 bases, J shed 2 bases, and the junction held 6 bases outside the gene matches. The CDR3 sequence is 14 residues long. CDR1 is MDHEN and CDR2 is SYDVKM in the germline V gene. CDR3 nucleotides: TGTGCCAGCAGACGGACAGGGTCCACCTACGAGCAGTACTTC. Residues: CASRRTGSTYEQYF.